This TCR beta chain was documented in a study of radiotherapy plus CTLA-4 blockade in lung cancer. Study-wide context: In around 17% of patients, objective responses were seen; about 30% had disease control.

The table came from immunoSEQ multiplex PCR; TCRdb's copy has only in-frame clones and leaves some out. The sample has roughly 85,000 clones, around 87% seen once. Whole-study results and caveats: There was expansion of tumor-derived TCR clones in blood after radiotherapy plus ipilimumab. How blood T cell clones changed early, along with interferon-beta, reportedly forecast response best.

Looked up from germline, CDR1 is LGHNA and CDR2 is YSLEER. V lost 3 bases to trimming and J lost 4 bases, with 15 bases between them. The CDR3 sequence is 15 residues long. As for this clone: Its target is unknown.

Enrolled patients, whose metastatic non-small-cell lung cancer was chemo-refractory, received focal radiation plus CTLA-4 blockade with ipilimumab. The chain is built from TRBV4-3 and TRBJ1-2, with TRBD1 as a possible D gene (5 bases). The clonotype originates from a human donor with non-small cell lung cancer that progressed on radiotherapy plus ipilimumab. The sample was peripheral blood, taken from a patient treated with radiotherapy plus ipilimumab. CDR3 region: CASSQLTGPSYGYTF. The CDR3 DNA sequence: TGCGCCAGCAGCCAGCTTACGGGACCTTCCTATGGCTACACCTTC.